The TCR beta chain described here comes from a study of blood T cell repertoires in COVID-19 (dated by TCRdb to about 2020). Turning to the overall study: Samples covering the acute and convalescent phases of COVID-19 were provided by collaborators in the United States, Italy and Spain. The material from the prospective study consisted of cDNA or gDNA derived from T cells, B-cell-depleted T cells, or PBMCs. Subjects who had been exposed to COVID-19, were actively infected with it, or had recovered from it provided the deeply sampled blood TCRbeta repertoires that made up the dataset. The repertoires were released in a freely available public database meant as a resource for research on the immune response to SARS-CoV-2. Samples were obtained from the ongoing ImmuneRACE study (first 160 participants) and from 1,254 subjects provided by 6 global collaborators. A de-identified subject ID, COVID-19 status, age in years and sex were almost always included in the sample metadata. Where available, HLA class I and class II types were taken from metadata supplied by the sample provider and were not determined by assay-based typing. The full study reports these points: How much clinical and demographic metadata was included differed by source and by participant, and the metadata was provided uncurated.

Of note for this clone: No antigen is known for it. Per-base qualities were not stored, and no clone one base away is much larger.

Participants in the prospective study were enrolled through a virtual design, were aged about 18 to 90 years, and lived in fewer than 30 United States geographic areas. Cohort assignment in the prospective study relied on participant-reported clinical history from a screening survey and a study questionnaire. Exposed participants were defined as having been in contact with someone with a PCR-confirmed or clinician-diagnosed COVID-19 case within 2 weeks of study entry. Each participant in the prospective study had whole blood, serum and a nasopharyngeal or oropharyngeal swab collected by mobile phlebotomists. Participants in the prospective study had the option to provide additional blood draws and questionnaires over an approximately 2-month period. Prospective study blood samples were shipped either frozen or at room temperature before DNA extraction. TCRbeta CDR3 regions were amplified from genomic DNA by means of the immunoSEQ Assay, a bias-controlled multiplex PCR. The authors' pipeline ran thus. Within the assay, amplification of reference gene primers was used to estimate how many nucleated cells each sample contained. To quantify the absolute abundance of each unique TCRbeta CDR3 rearrangement, sequence reads were collapsed and filtered. For each sample, productive Simpson clonality was calculated as the square root of Simpson's diversity index over productive rearrangements. TCRdb's version of the immuneACCESS table is confined to in-frame rearrangements and falls short of the full clone set. An unresolved V gene accounts for under half of the shortfall where checked; the remainder is of unknown origin. The V and J calls and clone size come from that table; D and trimming were worked out from the DNA. For this sample there are 200,000 to 300,000 clones; about 87% appear just once. Jointly, the top ten make up 3% to 3.5% of the sample.

CDR1 and CDR2, per the germline V gene, are SNHLY and FYNNEI. The CDR3 holds 15 amino acids from the cysteine to the phenylalanine. Only the CDR3 part of the read is kept: 45 bases, read in frame from the first base. V ends up 4 bases short and J 8 bases short, with an unmatched junction base count of 9. The sequence came from a woman aged 40 to 50 who had been exposed to COVID-19. Sequenced input: PBMCs or T cells enriched from blood (not recorded which). Rearrangement joined TRBV2 to TRBJ2-1; TRBD2 fits 9 bases in the junction. The CDR3 protein: CASSVSLAGRYEQFF. The bases read TGTGCCAGCAGTGTCAGCCTAGCGGGGAGGTATGAGCAGTTCTTC. The reference TRBV2 and TRBJ2-1 proteins fill in what lies around the CDR3, so the full variable domain reads EPEVTQTPSHQVTQMGQEVILRCVPISNHLYFYWYRQILGQKVEFLVSFYNNEISEKSEIFDDQFSVERPDGSNFTLKIRSTKLEDSAMYFCASSVSLAGRYEQFFGPGTRLTVL.